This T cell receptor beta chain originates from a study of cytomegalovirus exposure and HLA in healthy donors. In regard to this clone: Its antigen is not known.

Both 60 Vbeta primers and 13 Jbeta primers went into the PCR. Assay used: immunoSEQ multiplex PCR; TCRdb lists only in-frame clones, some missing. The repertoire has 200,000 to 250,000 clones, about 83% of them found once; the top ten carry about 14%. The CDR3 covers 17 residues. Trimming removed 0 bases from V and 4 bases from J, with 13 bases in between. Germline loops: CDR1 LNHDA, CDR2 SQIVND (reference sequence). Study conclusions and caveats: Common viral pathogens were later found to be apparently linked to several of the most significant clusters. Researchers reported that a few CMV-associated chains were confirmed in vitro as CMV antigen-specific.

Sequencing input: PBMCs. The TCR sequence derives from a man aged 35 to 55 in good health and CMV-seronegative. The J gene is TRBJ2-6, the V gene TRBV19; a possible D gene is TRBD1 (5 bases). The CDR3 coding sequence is TGTGCCAGTAGTATAGATCAAGCAGGGTACGGGGCCAACGTCCTGACTTTC. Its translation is CASSIDQAGYGANVLTF.